Below, 20 T cell receptor beta chains from the same sample are listed, as sequenced in a study of T cell responses to AZD1222 COVID-19 vaccine. Measured with immunoSEQ multiplex PCR; TCRdb has only the in-frame clones, and not every one. This sample has 150,000 or so clones, with 75% to 90% found just once. Sequencing used peripheral blood, obtained on day 0 of AZD1222 vaccination. Source of these receptors: an adult in good health.

The V and J genes are TRBV4-1 and TRBJ1-1; the D gene is possibly TRBD1 (5 bases). Between the trimmed V and J ends, which lost 5 bases and 1 base, there was a span of 17 bases. Germline V gives CDR1 MGHRA, CDR2 YSYEKL. CDR3 length: 16 residues. CDR3 amino acids: CASSYSSGAWNTEAFF. CDR3 DNA: TGCGCCAGCAGCTACTCAAGCGGGGCTTGGAACACTGAAGCTTTCTTT.

The V call is TRBV5-6, the J call TRBJ1-4; 8 bases align to TRBD1. Losses at the gene ends were 2 bases for V and 3 bases for J; bases not matched to a gene: 3. CDR1 SGHDT and CDR2 YYEEEE come from the germline V gene. The CDR3 loop spans 15 amino acids. This CDR3 reads CASSFTDRANEKLFF. DNA for the CDR3: TGTGCCAGCAGCTTCACGGACAGGGCTAATGAAAAACTGTTTTTT.

The rearrangement uses TRBV4-2 and TRBJ1-1; 7 bases align to TRBD1. The CDR3 loop spans 15 amino acids. Germline loops: CDR1 LGHNA, CDR2 YNFKEQ. V trimming: 2 bases; J trimming: 4 bases; junction bases outside the gene matches: 7. The CDR3 is CASSQFRQGSTEAFF. CDR3 DNA sequence: TGTGCCAGCAGCCAATTTAGACAGGGTAGCACTGAAGCTTTCTTT.

This chain uses TRBV19 with TRBJ1-3; no definite D call. V dropped 7 bases and J dropped 1 base, with 23 bases sitting between them. Germline assignment: CDR1 LNHDA and CDR2 SQIVND (reference sequence). The CDR3 totals 18 residues. The chain's CDR3 is CASTPLSVSLGSGNTIYF. The CDR3 bases are TGTGCCAGTACCCCACTATCTGTCAGCCTGGGGTCTGGAAACACCATATATTTT. Full variable domain (missing parts from reference TRBV19 and TRBJ1-3): DGGITQSPKYLFRKEGQNVTLSCEQNLNHDAMYWYRQDPGQGLRLIYYSQIVNDFQKGDIAEGYSVSREKKESFPLTVTSAQKNPTAFYLCASTPLSVSLGSGNTIYFGEGSWLTVV.

The chain employs TRBV7-8 and TRBJ2-3; 10 nucleotides line up with TRBD2. Per germline, CDR1 SGHVS and CDR2 FQNEAQ. V lost 2 bases to trimming and J lost 0 bases; unmatched junction nucleotides: 8. This CDR3 is 18 amino acids long. In DNA form, the CDR3 reads TGTGCCAGCAGCTTAAGGGCTAGCGGGAGCACTAGCACAGATACGCAGTATTTT. Protein: CASSLRASGSTSTDTQYF.

The chain recombines TRBV3-1 (or the pseudogene TRBV3-2) with TRBJ2-3; the D is unclear. The CDR3 spans 15 residues. V gave up 4 bases and J gave up 1 base, with 12 bases separating them. Germline V gives CDR1 LGHDT, CDR2 YNNKEL (reference sequence). The CDR3 loop is CASSLSGVGTDTQYF. DNA for the CDR3: TGTGCCAGCAGCCTATCTGGTGTGGGCACAGATACGCAGTATTTT.

A single count supports this clone. The chain uses TRBV18 and TRBJ1-1; no firm D call. Deletions cut 3 bases from V and 6 bases from J, with 5 bases between. The CDR3 spans 11 residues. The germline CDR1 and CDR2 sequences are KGHSH and LQKENI. The CDR3 DNA reads as TGTGCCAGCTCACCGGGAGCTGAAGCTTTCTTT. Its protein is CASSPGAEAFF.

This chain joins TRBV30 and TRBJ2-2; 11 bases are a match to TRBD2. This CDR3 spans 13 amino acids. CDR1 and CDR2 from the germline V gene are GTSNPN and SVGIG (reference sequence). V shed 3 bases, J shed 9 bases, and the junction held 3 bases outside the gene matches. CDR3 nucleotides: TGTGCCTGGAGGGAGACTAGCGGGAGGGAGCTGTTTTTT. As protein: CAWRETSGRELFF. The variable domain in full, with the rest retrieved from reference TRBV30 and TRBJ2-2, is SQTIHQWPATLVQPVGSPLSLECTVEGTSNPNLYWYRQAAGRGLQLLFYSVGIGQISSEVPQNLSASRPQDRQFILSSKKLLLSDSGFYLCAWRETSGRELFFGEGSRLTVL.

The gene calls are TRBV12-5 and TRBJ1-1; perhaps TRBD1 as D (5 bases). CDR1 and CDR2 from the germline V gene are LGHNT and FRNRAP. This CDR3 is 17 amino acids long. V was clipped by 0 bases and J by 5 bases, with 19 bases between them. The CDR3 nucleotides read TGTGCTAGTGGTTTGGTAATTTCCCAGGGCTTTGAGACTGAAGCTTTCTTT. It yields the protein CASGLVISQGFETEAFF.

This chain connects TRBV18 to TRBJ2-7; D possibly corresponds to TRBD2 (5 bases). The CDR3 runs 14 residues. Trimming stripped 2 bases from V and 3 bases from J, with 11 bases between. CDR1 and CDR2 (germline): KGHSH, LQKENI. The DNA of the CDR3 is TGTGCCAGCTCACCAGGAGGTTCTGTCTACGAGCAGTACTTC. Amino acids: CASSPGGSVYEQYF.

The chain links TRBV12-3 or TRBV12-4 to TRBJ1-1; the D is unclear. The V and J ends lost 4 bases and 0 bases respectively, with 6 bases between them. CDR3 size: 13 residues. CDR3 in amino acids: CASSYRMNTEAFF. In DNA form, the CDR3 reads TGTGCCAGCAGTTATAGGATGAACACTGAAGCTTTCTTT.

This chain uses TRBV2 with TRBJ1-4; D perhaps matches TRBD1 (5 bases). V lost 0 bases and J lost 8, with 13 bases in between. Looked up from germline, CDR1 is SNHLY and CDR2 is FYNNEI. The CDR3 sequence is 15 residues long. CDR3 in amino acids: CASSEARGSREKLFF. The CDR3 DNA reads TGTGCCAGCAGTGAAGCGCGGGGGTCTCGGGAAAAACTGTTTTTT.

V gene TRBV9 combines with J gene TRBJ2-2; the match to TRBD2 covers 13 bases. This CDR3 has 15 amino acids. V trimming: 3 bases; J trimming: 6 bases; junction bases outside the gene matches: 2. The V gene's germline CDR1 is SGDLS and CDR2 YYNGEE. The CDR3 protein is CASSGLAGGAGELFF. CDR3 DNA sequence: TGTGCCAGCAGCGGACTAGCGGGGGGAGCCGGGGAGCTGTTTTTT.

This clone was detected only a few times. This chain connects TRBV7-9 to TRBJ2-1, with 14 bases identical to TRBD2. The length of the CDR3 is 16 residues. The V segment lost 5 bases and the J segment 9 bases; nucleotides outside the gene matches: 9. Per the germline V gene, CDR1 is SEHNR and CDR2 is FQNEAQ (reference sequence). The CDR3 region has the DNA TGTGCCAGCAGCCCCTCCGGGACTAGCGGGGGTGTTGAGCAGTTCTTC. Translating gives CASSPSGTSGGVEQFF.

The chain recombines TRBV7-9 with TRBJ1-1, with TRBD1 as a possible D gene (5 bases). The CDR3 spans 13 residues. Germline V gene lookup returns CDR1 SEHNR and CDR2 FQNEAQ (reference sequence). The germline V and J ends were trimmed by 5 bases and 14 bases, with 21 bases remaining between them. The CDR3 sequence: CASSPRARAHSFF. The CDR3 coding sequence is TGTGCCAGCAGCCCCCGAGCCAGGGCCCACTCGTTCTTT.

The rearrangement links TRBV30 to TRBJ1-2; no clear D. The CDR3 covers 12 residues. V was clipped by 8 bases and J by 5 bases, with 15 bases between them. Per the germline V gene, CDR1 is GTSNPN and CDR2 is SVGIG (reference sequence). The CDR3 DNA is TGTGCCACCCCCCTAGGGTGGTATGGCTACACCTTC. Its translation is CATPLGWYGYTF.

The chain has TRBV5-8 and TRBJ1-6; 11 bases line up with TRBD1. This CDR3 region has 15 residues. Trimming at V came to 3 bases and at J to 10 bases, leaving 6 bases not matched to a gene. The germline CDR1 and CDR2 sequences are SGHTS and YDEGEE. CDR3 bases: TGTGCCAGCAGCTCCCCGGGACAGGGGGTATCACCCCTCCACTTT. It specifies CASSSPGQGVSPLHF.

The chain uses TRBV6-2 or TRBV6-3 and TRBJ2-7; D is unclear. Germline V gene sequence: CDR1 MNHEY, CDR2 SVGEGT. The CDR3 is 10 amino acids. Deletions cut 4 bases from V and 6 bases from J, with 4 bases between. Here the CDR3 DNA reads TGTGCCAGCAGTTTTCCCGAGCAGTACTTC. Translating it yields CASSFPEQYF.

The chain employs TRBV6-5 and TRBJ2-1; D call uncertain. Germline V gene data show CDR1 as MNHEY and CDR2 as SVGAGI. This CDR3 spans 14 amino acids. Trimming stripped 2 bases from V and 5 bases from J, with 10 bases between. Written as DNA, the CDR3 is TGTGCCAGCAGTTACAAGCACCCAAACAATGAGCAGTTCTTC. Residues: CASSYKHPNNEQFF.

The CDR3 nucleotides are TGTGCCAGCAGCTTAGCGGTCGGAGAGACCCAGTACTTC. Residues: CASSLAVGETQYF. The chain carries TRBV7-8 and TRBJ2-5; the D is unclear. The V end lost 0 bases, the J end lost 4 bases, and 6 bases lay between the germline ends. Germline V gene sequence: CDR1 SGHVS, CDR2 FQNEAQ. The CDR3 is 13 residues long.